The clone carrying this TCR beta chain was observed a few times. Its antigen is currently unknown. These data belong to a study of T cells after yellow fever vaccination. Overall study: When fractions had low cell numbers, they were prepared with SMART-Seq v4 Ultra Low Input.

TCRdb redid the calling of the 5' RACE reads with MiXCR, one entry per CDR3 protein. The data contain 300,000 to 450,000 distinct CDR3 sequences, approximately 8% of them singletons. This CDR3 spans 15 amino acids. Germline loops: CDR1 DFQATT, CDR2 SNEGSKA (reference sequence). V lost 5 bases and J 3 bases, leaving 14 bases between the germline ends. Points from the study as a whole: The CD4 compartment and the CD8 compartment contained a small share of clonotypes in common.

The TCR sequence derives from a man aged 18 to 29 who received the YFV17D yellow fever vaccine. The chain uses TRBV20-1 and TRBJ1-6; a weak D match, TRBD1 (6 bases). The sample consisted of PBMCs, taken about 41 days after the first yellow fever vaccination. This CDR3 is CSAGPVGGYNSPLHF. The CDR3 region has the DNA TGCAGTGCTGGACCAGTAGGGGGCTATAATTCACCCCTCCACTTT.